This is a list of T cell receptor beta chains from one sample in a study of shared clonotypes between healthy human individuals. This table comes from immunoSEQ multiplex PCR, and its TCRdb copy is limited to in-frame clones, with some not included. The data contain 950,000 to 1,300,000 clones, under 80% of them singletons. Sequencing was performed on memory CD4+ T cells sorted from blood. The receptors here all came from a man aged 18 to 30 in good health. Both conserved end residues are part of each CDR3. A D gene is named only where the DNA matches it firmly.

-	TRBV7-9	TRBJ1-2	CASSPDGTVVGYTF	TGTGCCAGCAGCCCGGACGGGACTGTTGTCGGCTACACCTTC
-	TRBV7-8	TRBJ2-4	CASSLAGSKNIQYF	TGTGCCAGCAGCTTAGCCGGATCCAAAAACATTCAGTACTTC
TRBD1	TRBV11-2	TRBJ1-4	CASSRGQGNEKLFF	TGTGCCAGCAGCCGAGGACAGGGCAATGAAAAACTGTTTTTT
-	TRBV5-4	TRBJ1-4	CASSFPEGKLFF	TGTGCCAGCAGCTTTCCCGAAGGAAAACTGTTTTTT
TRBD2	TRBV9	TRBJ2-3	CASSSRTSGFTDTQYF	TGTGCCAGCAGCTCCCGGACTAGCGGGTTCACAGATACGCAGTATTTT
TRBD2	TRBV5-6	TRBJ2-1	CASSRGLAGENEQFF	TGTGCCAGCAGCCGGGGACTAGCGGGAGAGAATGAGCAGTTCTTC
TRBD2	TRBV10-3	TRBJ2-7	CAISVRLAGDYEQYF	TGTGCCATCAGTGTTAGACTAGCGGGTGACTACGAGCAGTACTTC
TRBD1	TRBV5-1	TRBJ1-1	CASSFGQGRNTEAFF	TGCGCCAGCAGCTTCGGACAGGGCAGGAACACTGAAGCTTTCTTT
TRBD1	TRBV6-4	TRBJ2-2	CASRRDRGWTGELFF	TGTGCCAGCAGGCGGGACAGGGGTTGGACCGGGGAGCTGTTTTTT
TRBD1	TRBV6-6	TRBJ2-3	CASSYGDRGATDTQYF	TGTGCCAGCAGTTACGGGGACAGGGGGGCGACAGATACGCAGTATTTT
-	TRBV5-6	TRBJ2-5	CASSRWSGRQETQYF	TGTGCCAGCAGTCGGTGGTCGGGGCGGCAAGAGACCCAGTACTTC
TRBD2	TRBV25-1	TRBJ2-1	CASSEPTSGSRYEQFF	TGTGCCAGCAGTGAACCCACTAGCGGGAGTCGGTATGAGCAGTTCTTC
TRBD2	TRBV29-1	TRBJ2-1	CSVDPGTSGRRSEQFF	TGCAGCGTTGACCCCGGGACTAGCGGGAGAAGGAGTGAGCAGTTCTTC
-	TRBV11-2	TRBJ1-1	CASSLERTEAFF	TGTGCCAGCAGCTTGGAAAGAACTGAAGCTTTCTTT